The 31 T cell receptor beta chains below come from one sample, sequenced in a study of shared clonotypes between healthy human individuals (TCRdb year 2020). Libraries were prepared through the immunoSEQ multiplex PCR assay. Drawn from immuneACCESS, this table holds only the in-frame rearrangements with V and J called that TCRdb kept. Clones are partly lost; checked studies trace under half to an unresolved V gene and leave the rest unexplained. Counted in this sample were some 980,000 clones; about 80% of them appeared once. The top ten constitute about 1.5% of the sample. Material for sequencing was memory CD4+ T cells sorted from blood. Interpreted using the paper, the cell subset or site label stands for: CD45RA-negative fraction. All receptors derive from a man aged 18 to 35 in good health.

V usage is TRBV18 and J usage is TRBJ1-3, with no clear D. The CDR3 consists of 18 residues. V lost 0 bases to trimming and J lost 0 bases, with 15 bases between them. The germline gives CDR1 KGHSH, CDR2 LQKENI. CDR3 sequence: CASSPPQSLGRSGNTIYF. CDR3 in DNA: TGTGCCAGCTCACCACCCCAAAGTTTGGGCCGCTCTGGAAACACCATATATTTT.

This clone was observed at least ten times. The same CDR3 can be traced to other DNA sequences in this sample. The V call is TRBV5-1, the J call TRBJ1-1; D perhaps matches TRBD1 (5 bases). The germline V and J ends were trimmed by 0 bases and 5 bases, with 5 bases remaining between them. This CDR3 spans 12 amino acids. Germline lookup yields CDR1 SGHRS and CDR2 YFSETQ. CDR3 amino acids: CASSLEGTEAFF. CDR3 sequence (DNA): TGCGCCAGCAGCTTGGAGGGGACTGAAGCTTTCTTT.

This chain joins TRBV7-3 and TRBJ1-6, with D perhaps matching TRBD1 (6 bases). Germline loops: CDR1 SGHTA, CDR2 FQGTGA. The V end was cut by 8 bases, the J end by 7 bases, with 12 bases between. The CDR3 runs 13 residues. CDR3 DNA: TGTGCCAGCGGTGGGGGGGGCAATTCACCCCTCCACTTT. This encodes CASGGGGNSPLHF.

The genes are TRBV14 and TRBJ1-2, with no clear D. V lost 0 bases and J 0 bases, leaving 8 bases between the germline ends. Germline CDR1 and CDR2: SGHDN and FVKESK. This CDR3 is 15 amino acids long. Written as DNA, the CDR3 is TGTGCCAGCAGCCAAGATCGGAGGACTAACTATGGCTACACCTTC. Encoded protein: CASSQDRRTNYGYTF.

As DNA, the CDR3 is TGTGCCAGCAGCTTAGGACTAGCCAACTACAATGAGCAGTTCTTC. Residues: CASSLGLANYNEQFF. The chain combines TRBV11-3 with TRBJ2-1; 7 positions match TRBD2. V shed 1 base, J shed 3 bases, and the junction held 3 bases outside the gene matches. From germline, CDR1 is SGHNT and CDR2 YENEEA. The CDR3 loop spans 15 amino acids.

This chain joins TRBV11-2 and TRBJ2-1; D unclear. With 0 bases removed from V and 9 bases from J, the gap between germline ends came to 6 bases. Germline values: CDR1 SGHAT, CDR2 FQNNGV. This CDR3 region has 12 residues. The CDR3 bases are TGTGCCAGCAGCTTAGAAGCTGGTGAGCAGTTCTTC. Translating it yields CASSLEAGEQFF.

The chain joins TRBV7-8 to TRBJ1-2; D might be TRBD1 (6 bases). Germline-derived CDR1 and CDR2 are SGHVS and FQNEAQ. The CDR3 has 17 residues. V lost 5 bases, J lost 0 bases, and 19 bases lay in between. The CDR3 reads CASSPRQVLSPNYGYTF. The CDR3 region has the DNA TGTGCCAGCAGCCCCCGACAGGTTCTGTCTCCTAACTATGGCTACACCTTC.

The rearrangement links TRBV30 to TRBJ1-4; D ambiguous. V was cut by 3 bases and J by 5 bases, with 13 bases left in between. Looked up from germline, CDR1 is GTSNPN and CDR2 is SVGIG (reference sequence). CDR3 length equals 14 residues. DNA for the CDR3: TGTGCCTGGAGGTTAGCGGGATCCAATGAAAAACTGTTTTTT. This codes for CAWRLAGSNEKLFF.

As concerns this clone: The same CDR3 can be traced to other DNA sequences in this sample. The chain carries TRBV9 and TRBJ1-4; D may be TRBD1 (5 bases). Trimming removed 0 bases at V and 6 bases at J, with 12 bases between. This CDR3 has 15 residues. The germline gives CDR1 SGDLS, CDR2 YYNGEE. This CDR3 is CASSVVGGADEKLFF. CDR3 coding DNA: TGTGCCAGCAGCGTAGTGGGGGGAGCGGATGAAAAACTGTTTTTT.

The chain combines TRBV30 with TRBJ1-6, with D hard to call. V gave up 0 bases and J gave up 7 bases, with 10 bases separating them. Germline CDR1 GTSNPN, CDR2 SVGIG (reference sequence). The CDR3 runs 14 residues. This CDR3 is CAWSVSPPNSPLHF. In DNA form, the CDR3 reads TGTGCCTGGAGTGTAAGCCCTCCGAATTCACCCCTCCACTTT.

This sequence joins TRBV4-1 and TRBJ2-1; maybe TRBD2 (5 bases). Per germline, CDR1 MGHRA and CDR2 YSYEKL. Trimming left V 1 base short and J 4 bases short, with 11 bases between. This CDR3 comprises 15 residues. This CDR3 is CASSQALAAYNEQFF. The CDR3 coding sequence is TGCGCCAGCAGCCAAGCGCTAGCAGCTTACAATGAGCAGTTCTTC.

This clone was picked up a small number of times. The genes are TRBV7-3 and TRBJ2-5; no clear D. Germline CDR1 is SGHTA and CDR2 is FQGTGA. There are 13 residues in the CDR3. V was pared by 2 bases and J by 5 bases, with 9 bases between. As DNA, the CDR3 is TGTGCCAGCAGCTTATCGCAAGGGGAGACCCAGTACTTC. It yields the protein CASSLSQGETQYF.

This chain connects TRBV11-2 to TRBJ2-7; TRBD2 matches at 13 bases. Germline trimming cut 5 bases from V and 6 bases from J; bases unmatched to any gene: 10. The CDR3 extends over 16 amino acids. Germline assignment: CDR1 SGHAT and CDR2 FQNNGV. CDR3 residues: CASSPNRGTSGIEQYF. The CDR3 nucleotides are TGTGCCAGCAGCCCTAATAGGGGGACTAGCGGGATCGAGCAGTACTTC.

The gene calls are TRBV30 and TRBJ1-5; a weak D match, TRBD1 (6 bases). The germline CDR1 and CDR2 sequences are GTSNPN and SVGIG (reference sequence). The CDR3 runs 13 residues. Trimming cost V 5 bases and J 6 bases, with 14 bases left between them. CDR3 in amino acids: CAWGKQGTQPQHF. CDR3 sequence (DNA): TGTGCCTGGGGTAAACAGGGAACTCAGCCCCAGCATTTT.

This clone has just a few counts. The V and J genes are TRBV10-3 and TRBJ1-2; the D gene is possibly TRBD1 (6 bases). In germline, CDR1 is ENHRY, CDR2 SYGVKD. The CDR3 loop spans 12 amino acids. Trimming pared 8 bases from V and 8 bases from J, leaving 15 bases between. The CDR3 is CAIGVGTSGYTF. In nucleotides, the CDR3 is TGTGCCATCGGGGTCGGGACAAGCGGCTACACCTTC.

V is TRBV18 and J is TRBJ2-7, with 9 nucleotides matching TRBD1. The germline CDR1 and CDR2 sequences are KGHSH and LQKENI. The CDR3 is 14 amino acids. The trim removed 3 bases at V and 5 bases at J, leaving 5 bases unmatched. Written as DNA, the CDR3 is TGTGCCAGCTCACCCGGGACAGGGACCAACGAGCAGTACTTC. Translation gives CASSPGTGTNEQYF. The full variable domain, in which reference TRBV18 and TRBJ2-7 provide the parts outside the CDR3, is NAGVMQNPRHLVRRRGQEARLRCSPMKGHSHVYWYRQLPEEGLKFMVYLQKENIIDESGMPKERFSAEFPKEGPSILRIQQVVRGDSAAYFCASSPGTGTNEQYFGPGTRLTVT.

V and J are TRBV7-9 and TRBJ1-2; D is possibly TRBD1 (5 bases). Looked up from germline, CDR1 is SEHNR and CDR2 is FQNEAQ (reference sequence). The CDR3 spans 15 residues. The ends were cut back, 11 bases at V and 3 bases at J, with 22 bases in the middle. CDR3: CAVKRDWGFDYGYTF. The CDR3 bases are TGTGCCGTCAAGCGAGATTGGGGGTTTGACTATGGCTACACCTTC.

The rearrangement uses TRBV19 and TRBJ2-1; no clear D. CDR3 size: 13 residues. Germline CDR1 is LNHDA and CDR2 is SQIVND (reference sequence). V was clipped by 7 bases and J by 10 bases, with 17 bases between them. DNA for the CDR3: TGTGCCAGTAATAGCCTTACGCGTCGCGAGCAGTTCTTC. Translated, it gives CASNSLTRREQFF. The full variable domain, completed using reference TRBV19 and TRBJ2-1, is DGGITQSPKYLFRKEGQNVTLSCEQNLNHDAMYWYRQDPGQGLRLIYYSQIVNDFQKGDIAEGYSVSREKKESFPLTVTSAQKNPTAFYLCASNSLTRREQFFGPGTRLTVL.

The J gene is TRBJ2-3, the V gene TRBV5-1; D gene ambiguous. Germline CDR1 and CDR2: SGHRS and YFSETQ. There are 15 residues in the CDR3. Trimming stripped 1 base from V and 2 bases from J, with 11 bases between. The CDR3 region has the DNA TGCGCCAGCAGCTTGAGTTTGGTAATCACAGATACGCAGTATTTT. Its protein is CASSLSLVITDTQYF.

The DNA of the CDR3 is TGTGCCAGCAGTCAGCGGGGGGGGAGCAATGAGCAGTTCTTC. It yields the protein CASSQRGGSNEQFF. This chain links TRBV6-5 with TRBJ2-1, with TRBD2 matching over 10 bases. J was trimmed by 6 bases and V by 5 bases; bases with no gene match: 4. The CDR3 has 14 amino acids. Germline loops: CDR1 MNHEY, CDR2 SVGAGI.

This clone was observed a few times. The CDR3 DNA follows: TGTGCCAGCAGCCGGACAGGGACCGATGGCTACACCTTC. Translation: CASSRTGTDGYTF. This chain connects TRBV5-4 to TRBJ1-2; 8 bases agree with TRBD1. This CDR3 is built from 13 residues. The germline V gene encodes CDR1 SGHNT and CDR2 YYREEE (reference sequence). V gave up 4 bases and J gave up 6 bases; unmatched junction bases: 5.

The chain recombines TRBV27 with TRBJ1-5, with D unclear. Germline loops: CDR1 MNHEY, CDR2 SMNVEV (reference sequence). The CDR3 extends over 14 amino acids. The V gene lost 3 bases and the J gene lost 5 bases, with 11 bases spanning the gap. CDR3 coding DNA: TGTGCCAGCAGTTTTGACCCGAGGGATCAGCCCCAGCATTTT. Translated: CASSFDPRDQPQHF.

This sequence joins TRBV10-3 and TRBJ2-5; the D call may be TRBD1 or TRBD2 (6 bases each). Germline-derived CDR1 and CDR2 are ENHRY and SYGVKD. The CDR3 length is 15 residues. V was trimmed by 8 bases and J by 0 bases, leaving 16 bases between them. The chain's CDR3 is CAISSGAYHQETQYF. The CDR3 nucleotides are TGTGCCATCTCCTCGGGGGCCTACCACCAAGAGACCCAGTACTTC.

This rearrangement joins TRBV4-1 to TRBJ1-4; 8 bases match TRBD1. Germline-derived CDR1 and CDR2 are MGHRA and YSYEKL. Trimming took 2 bases from V and 1 from J; bases not matched to a gene: 9. This CDR3 spans 18 amino acids. The CDR3 loop is CASSQSRGQAVTNEKLFF. CDR3 nucleotides: TGCGCCAGCAGCCAATCGAGGGGACAGGCAGTAACTAATGAAAAACTGTTTTTT.

The sample holds a few counts of this clone. The same CDR3 also results from other DNA sequences found in this sample. This sequence joins TRBV30 and TRBJ1-1; D gene unclear. The CDR3 has 13 amino acids. Deletions cut 2 bases from V and 1 base from J, with 8 bases between. Germline assignment: CDR1 GTSNPN and CDR2 SVGIG (reference sequence). This CDR3 reads CAWSNGGNTEAFF. The CDR3 DNA sequence: TGTGCCTGGAGTAACGGAGGGAACACTGAAGCTTTCTTT. Supplemented by reference TRBV30 and TRBJ1-1, the full variable domain reads SQTIHQWPATLVQPVGSPLSLECTVEGTSNPNLYWYRQAAGRGLQLLFYSVGIGQISSEVPQNLSASRPQDRQFILSSKKLLLSDSGFYLCAWSNGGNTEAFFGQGTRLTVV.

This clone has only one observation. This sample also contains other DNA sequences that code for the same CDR3. J is TRBJ2-7 and V is TRBV18; tentatively, D is TRBD1 or TRBD2 (5 bases each). Germline CDR1 reads KGHSH; CDR2 reads LQKENI. The CDR3 runs to 12 residues. Trimming stripped 2 bases from V and 3 bases from J, with 5 bases between. CDR3 sequence: CASSPGGYEQYF. The CDR3 bases are TGTGCCAGCTCACCAGGGGGCTACGAGCAGTACTTC. Based on the CDR3 plus reference TRBV18 and TRBJ2-7, the full variable domain is NAGVMQNPRHLVRRRGQEARLRCSPMKGHSHVYWYRQLPEEGLKFMVYLQKENIIDESGMPKERFSAEFPKEGPSILRIQQVVRGDSAAYFCASSPGGYEQYFGPGTRLTVT.

A note on this clone: The sample has other DNA sequences that encode this CDR3 too. V usage is TRBV7-2 and J usage is TRBJ2-3; D is ambiguous. Germline values: CDR1 SGHTA, CDR2 FQGNSA. Trimming took off 3 bases at V and 0 bases at J, with 7 bases between the two ends. This CDR3 is 14 amino acids long. The CDR3 is CASSLDRSTDTQYF. CDR3 nucleotides: TGTGCCAGCAGCTTGGACCGAAGCACAGATACGCAGTATTTT.

This chain links TRBV18 with TRBJ2-5; D gene unclear. The CDR3 has 14 amino acids. Trimming cost V 1 base and J 5 bases, with 11 bases left between them. Germline V gene sequence: CDR1 KGHSH, CDR2 LQKENI. The CDR3 DNA reads TGTGCCAGCTCACCACGGAAGGTGGGGGAGACCCAGTACTTC. Translation gives CASSPRKVGETQYF.

The CDR3, as DNA: TGTGCCAGCAGGACCCTAGGAGGCGGGGGCTACGAGCAGTACTTC. Its protein is CASRTLGGGGYEQYF. The chain combines TRBV6-5 with TRBJ2-7; 7 positions match TRBD2. The ends lost 6 bases at V and 3 bases at J; junction bases unmatched: 11. The CDR3 loop spans 15 amino acids. Germline V lookup: CDR1 MNHEY, CDR2 SVGAGI.

This clone came up a few times. J is TRBJ1-2 and V is TRBV18; TRBD1 matches at 9 bases. Germline trimming cut 5 bases from V and 2 bases from J; bases unmatched to any gene: 3. The germline V gene has CDR1 KGHSH and CDR2 LQKENI. The CDR3 is made up of 14 amino acids. The CDR3 reads CASSYGQGNYGYTF. The CDR3, as DNA: TGTGCCAGCTCATATGGACAGGGGAACTATGGCTACACCTTC.

The chain combines TRBV7-9 with TRBJ1-1; D gene unclear. This CDR3 spans 12 amino acids. V shed 7 bases and J shed 3 bases, with 9 bases lying between them. Germline V gene lookup returns CDR1 SEHNR and CDR2 FQNEAQ (reference sequence). The CDR3: CASNRGYTEAFF. CDR3 nucleotides: TGTGCCAGCAACCGAGGCTACACTGAAGCTTTCTTT.